The clone carrying this T cell receptor beta chain was counted only a few times. Its antigen remains unidentified. This sample was included in a study of long-term antiretroviral therapy in people with HIV. Study findings and constraints: Viral resistance, ART adherence and therapy changes all lacked available data.

They ran version v3.0 of the immunoSEQ assay at survey level. Some clones are missing from TCRdb's copy, which holds only in-frame ones; the method was immunoSEQ multiplex PCR. Of tens of thousands of clones listed, roughly four fifths are singletons. This receptor was taken from a man between 50 and 59 years old with HIV. The specimen comprised unsorted PBMCs, sampled 0.4 years after starting antiretroviral therapy.

The CDR3 spells CASSLVSWDGYTF. CDR3 DNA: TGTGCCAGCAGCTTGGTAAGCTGGGATGGCTACACCTTC. The rearrangement joins TRBV5-5 to TRBJ1-2; D is uncertain. The CDR3 totals 13 residues. The V gene's germline CDR1 is SGHKS and CDR2 YYEKEE (reference sequence). With 0 bases removed from V and 6 bases from J, the gap between germline ends came to 9 bases. The variable domain in full, with the rest retrieved from reference TRBV5-5 and TRBJ1-2, is DAGVTQSPTHLIKTRGQQVTLRCSPISGHKSVSWYQQVLGQGPQFIFQYYEKEERGRGNFPDRFSARQFPNYSSELNVNALLLGDSALYLCASSLVSWDGYTFGSGTRLTVV.